The 7 T cell receptor beta chains given below trace back to one sample, sequenced in a study. Each CDR3 protein gets one entry after TCRdb re-called the RT-PCR reads with MiXCR. The top ten clones hold 3.6% of a sample with about 680,000 distinct CDR3 sequences, over 12% of them seen once. The sample taken for sequencing was memory CD4+ T cells from blood. The receptors were sampled from a female donor in good health, serving as a healthy control.

The chain employs TRBV6-6 and TRBJ1-2, with 7 bases lining up with TRBD1. CDR3 length equals 14 residues. V was clipped by 5 bases and J by 3 bases; unmatched bases: 6. Germline-derived CDR1 and CDR2 are MNHNY and SVGAGI (reference sequence). The CDR3, as DNA: TGTGCCAGCAGTAGGCGACAGGGCTACTATGGCTACACCTTC. Translated, it gives CASSRRQGYYGYTF.

This clonotype was observed at least ten times. The genes are TRBV18 and TRBJ2-1; D gene uncertain. The germline V gene encodes CDR1 KGHSH and CDR2 LQKENI. Trimming removed 3 bases at V and 0 bases at J, with 9 bases between. The CDR3 sequence is 15 residues long. The chain's CDR3 is CASSPLRLSYNEQFF. CDR3 in DNA: TGTGCCAGCTCACCCCTCCGGCTCTCCTACAATGAGCAGTTCTTC.

V gene TRBV5-8 combines with J gene TRBJ2-7; D gene uncertain. The V end lost 6 bases, the J end lost 0 bases, and 10 bases lay between the germline ends. In germline, CDR1 is SGHTS, CDR2 YDEGEE. The CDR3 loop spans 13 amino acids. CDR3 amino acids: CASTLLDSYEQYF. In DNA, the CDR3 is TGTGCCAGCACGCTACTTGACTCCTACGAGCAGTACTTC.

The chain is built from TRBV6-5 and TRBJ2-2; D call uncertain. The CDR3 contains 14 residues. Germline V gene lookup returns CDR1 MNHEY and CDR2 SVGAGI. The V end was cut by 5 bases, the J end by 5 bases, with 12 bases between. DNA of the CDR3: TGTGCCAGCAGTCCCCTGACTCTAACCGGGGAGCTGTTTTTT. Protein sequence: CASSPLTLTGELFF.

The sample holds many counts of this clonotype. The J gene is TRBJ2-5, the V gene TRBV20-1; no reliable D call. There are 12 residues in the CDR3. Trimming stripped 0 bases from V and 1 base from J, with 3 bases between. Germline values: CDR1 DFQATT, CDR2 SNEGSKA (reference sequence). In DNA form, the CDR3 reads TGCAGTGCTAGAGAAGTCCAAGAGACCCAGTACTTC. Translated, it gives CSAREVQETQYF.

This chain uses TRBV20-1 with TRBJ2-5, with D tentatively TRBD2 (5 bases). This CDR3 has 18 amino acids. CDR1 DFQATT and CDR2 SNEGSKA come from the germline V gene (reference sequence). Trimming took 6 bases from V and 2 from J, leaving 28 bases between them. CDR3 nucleotides: TGCAGTGCAACCCGGGATATAAACTTAATTTTAAGTCAAGAGACCCAGTACTTC. Amino acids: CSATRDINLILSQETQYF.

The chain combines TRBV7-2 with TRBJ2-2; maybe TRBD2 (5 bases). In germline, CDR1 is SGHTA, CDR2 FQGNSA. Trimming left V 3 bases short and J 0 bases short, with 8 bases between. This CDR3 comprises 15 residues. The CDR3 sequence is CASSFRGTNTGELFF. The CDR3 bases are TGTGCCAGCAGCTTTCGAGGGACGAACACCGGGGAGCTGTTTTTT.